This T cell receptor beta chain was identified during a study of identical twins. Findings and caveats of the study: While abundant cord blood beta clonotypes carried fewer insertions, memory repertoires showed no such pattern.

A universal primer site was incorporated via template switching, and the cDNA contained unique molecular identifiers. From the 5' RACE reads, TCRdb called clonotypes with MiXCR, one entry per CDR3 protein. The sample lists 200,000 to 300,000 distinct CDR3 sequences; roughly 7.5% were seen once. This clonotype was recorded a few times. Its antigen is not known. Trimming cost V 5 bases and J 3 bases, with 14 bases left between them. Germline CDR1 and CDR2: SEHNR and FQNEAQ (reference sequence). There are 14 residues in the CDR3. The data were also submitted as part of a second study, on yellow fever vaccine responses in identical twins.

Sequences were obtained from CD8+ T cells sorted from blood. This clonotype was obtained from a woman under 30 in good health. This sequence joins TRBV7-9 and TRBJ2-7; D perhaps matches TRBD1 (6 bases). The chain's CDR3 is CASSDGQTRYEQYF. CDR3 bases: TGTGCCAGCAGCGACGGACAGACTCGCTACGAGCAGTACTTC.